This T cell receptor beta chain came from a study of vaccination and CD4 T cells after COVID-19. Study-level information: Diagnosis preceded the drawing of post-COVID samples by a median around 95 days (range 35 to 161). Study outcomes and limitations: Convalescent patients saw a median around 86% of their reactive clones show up only after vaccination.

The Oncomine TCR Beta short-read assay sequenced DNA from cultured CD4+ T cells. One entry per CDR3 protein results from TCRdb running MiXCR on the PCR reads. This table has approximately 16,000 distinct CDR3 sequences, approximately 40% appearing once. To note about this clonotype: No antigen is known for it.

The length of the CDR3 is 15 residues. V was clipped by 0 bases and J by 3 bases, with 9 bases between them. Germline lookup yields CDR1 SGHNT and CDR2 YYREEE (reference sequence). Regarding treatment: roughly nine-day PBMC culture with coronavirus spike peptide pools or control peptides (ViraFEST assay). The sequenced sample consisted of CD4+ T cells from blood, cultured in vitro. This clonotype was obtained from a human donor who had recovered from COVID-19. The chain combines TRBV5-4 with TRBJ1-4; D perhaps matches TRBD1 (5 bases). Here the CDR3 reads CASSLDQGPNEKLFF. In nucleotides, the CDR3 is TGTGCCAGCAGCTTGGATCAGGGCCCTAATGAAAAACTGTTTTTT.